A selection of T cell receptor beta chains follows, all from one sample in a study of a mutant IDH1 vaccine in newly diagnosed glioma. For these receptors, no antigen is known. Sequencing used immunoSEQ multiplex PCR; TCRdb keeps in-frame clones, though not all of them. The sample lists fewer than 65,000 clones, roughly 80% occurring once. Sample: PBMCs, taken from a glioma patient whose treatment included an IDH1 peptide vaccine. Source of these receptors: a man in his fifties or sixties with glioma. Each CDR3 is given with its conserved first and last residue. Each record gives: J gene, D gene, clone size, V gene, CDR3 DNA, CDR3 protein. A D gene is named only where the DNA matches it firmly. Not every row has a clone size; where given, it reads once, few, many or a size class.

J gene: TRBJ2-1; D gene: .; clone size: .; V gene: TRBV7-3; CDR3 DNA: TGTGCCAGCAGCTTATTTTTGGGGGCAGGGGTTGAGCAGTTCTTC; CDR3 protein: CASSLFLGAGVEQFF
J gene: TRBJ1-1; D gene: .; clone size: few; V gene: TRBV6-6; CDR3 DNA: TGTGCCAGCAGTGTTGGACAGTACACTGAAGCTTTCTTT; CDR3 protein: CASSVGQYTEAFF
J gene: TRBJ2-2; D gene: TRBD1; clone size: .; V gene: TRBV30; CDR3 DNA: TGTGCCTGGAGGGAGGTATGGACAGGTAACACCGGGGAGCTGTTTTTT; CDR3 protein: CAWREVWTGNTGELFF
J gene: TRBJ1-2; D gene: .; clone size: .; V gene: TRBV19; CDR3 DNA: TGTGCCAGTAGTATCCCCGGTTCTAACTATGGCTACACCTTC; CDR3 protein: CASSIPGSNYGYTF
J gene: TRBJ1-6; D gene: .; clone size: .; V gene: TRBV18; CDR3 DNA: TGTGCCAGCTCTCTCAAAGGGGACAATTCACCCCTCCACTTT; CDR3 protein: CASSLKGDNSPLHF
J gene: TRBJ2-1; D gene: TRBD2; clone size: .; V gene: TRBV27; CDR3 DNA: TGTGCCAGCAGTTTCATGGGACTAGCGGGAGCGAATGAGCAGTTCTTC; CDR3 protein: CASSFMGLAGANEQFF
J gene: TRBJ2-1; D gene: TRBD2; clone size: .; V gene: TRBV27; CDR3 DNA: TGTGCCAGCAGGCTACTAGCGGGGGGCGGGAATGAGCAGTTCTTC; CDR3 protein: CASRLLAGGGNEQFF
J gene: TRBJ1-5; D gene: .; clone size: .; V gene: TRBV28; CDR3 DNA: TGTGCCAGCAGTCCGACGGGACGGGAGAATAGCAATCAGCCCCAGCATTTT; CDR3 protein: CASSPTGRENSNQPQHF
J gene: TRBJ2-3; D gene: .; clone size: once; V gene: TRBV4-1; CDR3 DNA: TGCGCCAGCAGCCAAGAGGGCAGGCGCACAGATACGCAGTATTTT; CDR3 protein: CASSQEGRRTDTQYF
J gene: TRBJ2-1; D gene: TRBD1; clone size: once; V gene: TRBV5-1; CDR3 DNA: TGCGCCAGCAGCTTGCAGGGGGCGCCGAACAATGAGCAGTTCTTC; CDR3 protein: CASSLQGAPNNEQFF
J gene: TRBJ1-1; D gene: TRBD1; clone size: .; V gene: TRBV7-2; CDR3 DNA: TGTGCCAGCAGCTATACAGGGGGCACTGAAGCTTTCTTT; CDR3 protein: CASSYTGGTEAFF
J gene: TRBJ1-4; D gene: TRBD1; clone size: .; V gene: TRBV18; CDR3 DNA: TGTGCCAGCCGTGGGGACAGGACTTCTAATGAAAAACTGTTTTTT; CDR3 protein: CASRGDRTSNEKLFF
J gene: TRBJ1-1; D gene: .; clone size: .; V gene: TRBV6-5; CDR3 DNA: TGTGCCAGCAGTTACGTACAGATGAACACTGAAGCTTTCTTT; CDR3 protein: CASSYVQMNTEAFF
J gene: TRBJ2-1; D gene: .; clone size: .; V gene: TRBV7-2; CDR3 DNA: TGTGCCAGCAGCTTAACACTAGCCCCTAACAATGAGCAGTTCTTC; CDR3 protein: CASSLTLAPNNEQFF
J gene: TRBJ1-1; D gene: .; clone size: .; V gene: TRBV18; CDR3 DNA: TGTGCCAGCTCCACCAGGGACCGACCTGAAGCTTTCTTT; CDR3 protein: CASSTRDRPEAFF
J gene: TRBJ1-1; D gene: .; clone size: .; V gene: TRBV19; CDR3 DNA: TGTGCCAGTAGCCCAAGAGAGAACACTGAAGCTTTCTTT; CDR3 protein: CASSPRENTEAFF
J gene: TRBJ2-3; D gene: .; clone size: few; V gene: TRBV5-6; CDR3 DNA: TGTGCCAGCAGCTTGGTTGGCACAGATACGCAGTATTTT; CDR3 protein: CASSLVGTDTQYF
J gene: TRBJ1-5; D gene: .; clone size: few; V gene: TRBV5-1; CDR3 DNA: TGCGCCAGCAGCTTGGATGGACAGCCGAATCAGCCCCAGCATTTT; CDR3 protein: CASSLDGQPNQPQHF
J gene: TRBJ1-5; D gene: .; clone size: .; V gene: TRBV2; CDR3 DNA: TGTGCCAGCGGGGACATAAGAAATCAGCCCCAGCATTTT; CDR3 protein: CASGDIRNQPQHF
J gene: TRBJ1-3; D gene: .; clone size: .; V gene: TRBV2; CDR3 DNA: TGTGCCAGCAGTGATAGGAGGGCTGCTTCTGGAAACACCATATATTTT; CDR3 protein: CASSDRRAASGNTIYF
J gene: TRBJ1-1; D gene: .; clone size: .; V gene: TRBV5-5; CDR3 DNA: TGTGCCAGCAGCTTGGAATGGGGAAACACTGAAGCTTTCTTT; CDR3 protein: CASSLEWGNTEAFF
J gene: TRBJ1-1; D gene: .; clone size: .; V gene: TRBV4-1; CDR3 DNA: TGCGCCAGCAGCCAAGATCGGAGGGGTGACACTGAAGCTTTCTTT; CDR3 protein: CASSQDRRGDTEAFF
J gene: TRBJ2-2; D gene: .; clone size: .; V gene: TRBV6-1; CDR3 DNA: TGTGCCAGCAGTGTGGACAGTTACGGGGAGCTGTTTTTT; CDR3 protein: CASSVDSYGELFF
J gene: TRBJ2-1; D gene: .; clone size: .; V gene: TRBV18; CDR3 DNA: TGTGCCAGCTCATTACCGGAATACAATGAGCAGTTCTTC; CDR3 protein: CASSLPEYNEQFF
J gene: TRBJ2-1; D gene: .; clone size: .; V gene: TRBV10-3; CDR3 DNA: TGTGCCATCAGTCTGGACAGCCTTCGAAGCAATGAGCAGTTCTTC; CDR3 protein: CAISLDSLRSNEQFF
J gene: TRBJ2-1; D gene: .; clone size: .; V gene: TRBV9; CDR3 DNA: TGTGCCAGCAGCGTATCGGCCTTATTGGATGAGCAGTTCTTC; CDR3 protein: CASSVSALLDEQFF
J gene: TRBJ1-6; D gene: .; clone size: .; V gene: TRBV11-3; CDR3 DNA: TGTGCCAGCAGCTTAGGAAGTTCACCCCTCCACTTT; CDR3 protein: CASSLGSSPLHF